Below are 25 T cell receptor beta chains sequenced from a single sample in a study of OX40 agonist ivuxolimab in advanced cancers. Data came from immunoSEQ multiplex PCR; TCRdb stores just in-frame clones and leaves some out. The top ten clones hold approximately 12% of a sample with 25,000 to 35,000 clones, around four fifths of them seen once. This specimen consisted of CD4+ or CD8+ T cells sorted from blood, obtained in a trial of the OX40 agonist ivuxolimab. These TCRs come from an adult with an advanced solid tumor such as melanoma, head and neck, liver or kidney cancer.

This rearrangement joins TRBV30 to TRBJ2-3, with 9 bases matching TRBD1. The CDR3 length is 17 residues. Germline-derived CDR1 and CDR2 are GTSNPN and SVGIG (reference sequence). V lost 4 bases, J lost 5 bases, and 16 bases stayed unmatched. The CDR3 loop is CAWNPSNRGHIVDTQYF. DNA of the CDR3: TGTGCCTGGAACCCGTCCAACAGGGGGCATATTGTAGATACGCAGTATTTT.

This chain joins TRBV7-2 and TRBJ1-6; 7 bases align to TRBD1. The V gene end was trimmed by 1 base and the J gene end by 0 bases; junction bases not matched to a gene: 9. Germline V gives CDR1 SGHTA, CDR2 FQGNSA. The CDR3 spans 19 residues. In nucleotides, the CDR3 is TGTGCCAGCAGCTTAGAGGGGGCTCTCGGTCTCTCCTATAATTCACCCCTCCACTTT. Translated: CASSLEGALGLSYNSPLHF.

CDR3 loop: CGCGSYNEQFF. The CDR3 DNA follows: TGTGGCTGCGGCTCCTACAATGAGCAGTTCTTC. This chain connects TRBV12-5 to TRBJ2-1; D unclear. Looked up from germline, CDR1 is LGHNT and CDR2 is FRNRAP. The CDR3 has 11 amino acids. Full variable domain (rest looked up from reference TRBV12-5 and TRBJ2-1): DARVTQTPRHKVTEMGQEVTMRCQPILGHNTVFWYRQTMMQGLELLAYFRNRAPLDDSGMPKDRFSAEMPDATLATLKIQPSEPRDSAVYFCGCGSYNEQFFGPGTRLTVL.

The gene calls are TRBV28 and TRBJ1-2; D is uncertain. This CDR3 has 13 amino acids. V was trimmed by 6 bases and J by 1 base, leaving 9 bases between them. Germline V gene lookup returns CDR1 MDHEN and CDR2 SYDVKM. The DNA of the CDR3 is TGTGCCAGCAGCTTTAGGCTTAACTATGGCTACACCTTC. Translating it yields CASSFRLNYGYTF.

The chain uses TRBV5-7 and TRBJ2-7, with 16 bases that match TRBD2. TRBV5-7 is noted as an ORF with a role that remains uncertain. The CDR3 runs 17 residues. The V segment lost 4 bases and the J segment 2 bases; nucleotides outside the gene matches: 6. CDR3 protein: CASSPGLAGGAAYEQYF. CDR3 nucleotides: TGTGCCAGCAGCCCGGGACTAGCGGGGGGGGCTGCCTACGAGCAGTACTTC.

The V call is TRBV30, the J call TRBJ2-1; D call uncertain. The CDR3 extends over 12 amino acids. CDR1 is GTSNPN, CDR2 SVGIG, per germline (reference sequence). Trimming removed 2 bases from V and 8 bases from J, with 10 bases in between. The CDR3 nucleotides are TGTGCCTGGAGTCAGGAAGAGGATGAGCAGTTCTTC. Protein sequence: CAWSQEEDEQFF.

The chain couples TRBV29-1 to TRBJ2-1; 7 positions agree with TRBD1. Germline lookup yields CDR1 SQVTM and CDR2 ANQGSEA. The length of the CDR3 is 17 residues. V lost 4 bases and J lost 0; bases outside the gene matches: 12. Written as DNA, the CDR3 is TGCAGCGTTGCCGGGACAGAAAAACCGAGCTCCTACAATGAGCAGTTCTTC. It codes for CSVAGTEKPSSYNEQFF.

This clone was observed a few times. The CDR3 protein is CASSVERGKNTGELFF. DNA for the CDR3: TGTGCCAGCAGCGTAGAAAGGGGAAAGAACACCGGGGAGCTGTTTTTT. J is TRBJ2-2 and V is TRBV9; D is possibly TRBD1 (5 bases). Germline lookup yields CDR1 SGDLS and CDR2 YYNGEE. V was pared by 0 bases and J by 1 base, with 10 bases between. The CDR3 runs to 16 residues. Using reference TRBV9 and TRBJ2-2 for the parts outside the CDR3, the full variable domain is DSGVTQTPKHLITATGQRVTLRCSPRSGDLSVYWYQQSLDQGLQFLIQYYNGEERAKGNILERFSAQQFPDLHSELNLSSLELGDSALYFCASSVERGKNTGELFFGEGSRLTVL.

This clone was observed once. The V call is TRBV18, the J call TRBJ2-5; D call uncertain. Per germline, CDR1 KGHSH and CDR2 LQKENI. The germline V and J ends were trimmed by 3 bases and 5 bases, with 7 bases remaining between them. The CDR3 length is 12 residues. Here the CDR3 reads CASSPMGETQYF. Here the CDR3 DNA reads TGTGCCAGCTCACCGATGGGGGAGACCCAGTACTTC.

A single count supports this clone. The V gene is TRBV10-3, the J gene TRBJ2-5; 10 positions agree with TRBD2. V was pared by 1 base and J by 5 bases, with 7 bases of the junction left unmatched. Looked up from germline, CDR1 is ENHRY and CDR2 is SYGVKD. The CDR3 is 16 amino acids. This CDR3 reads CAISELSSGGRETQYF. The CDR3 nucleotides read TGTGCCATCAGTGAGTTGTCTAGCGGGGGTCGGGAGACCCAGTACTTC.

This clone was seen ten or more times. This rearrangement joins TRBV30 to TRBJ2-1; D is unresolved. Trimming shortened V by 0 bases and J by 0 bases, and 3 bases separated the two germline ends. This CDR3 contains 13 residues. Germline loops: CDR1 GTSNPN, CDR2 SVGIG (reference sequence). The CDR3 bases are TGTGCCTGGAGTGTAAACTCCTACAATGAGCAGTTCTTC. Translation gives CAWSVNSYNEQFF. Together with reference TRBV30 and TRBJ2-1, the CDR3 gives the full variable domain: SQTIHQWPATLVQPVGSPLSLECTVEGTSNPNLYWYRQAAGRGLQLLFYSVGIGQISSEVPQNLSASRPQDRQFILSSKKLLLSDSGFYLCAWSVNSYNEQFFGPGTRLTVL.

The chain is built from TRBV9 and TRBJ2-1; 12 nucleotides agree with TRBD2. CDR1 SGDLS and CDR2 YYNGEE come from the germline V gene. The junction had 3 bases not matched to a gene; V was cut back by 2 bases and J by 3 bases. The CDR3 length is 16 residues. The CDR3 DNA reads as TGTGCCAGCAGCGTGCGGACTAGCGGGAACTACAATGAGCAGTTCTTC. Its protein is CASSVRTSGNYNEQFF.

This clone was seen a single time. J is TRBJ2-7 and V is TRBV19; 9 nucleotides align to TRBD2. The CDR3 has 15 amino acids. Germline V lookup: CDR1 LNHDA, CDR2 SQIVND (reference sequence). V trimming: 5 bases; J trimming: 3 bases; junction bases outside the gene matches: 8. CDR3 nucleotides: TGTGCCAGTAGTGGATTTAGCGGGAGCTACTACGAGCAGTACTTC. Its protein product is CASSGFSGSYYEQYF.

The CDR3 loop is CASSGSGGALWDTQYF. The CDR3 DNA is TGTGCCAGCAGCGGGAGCGGGGGGGCCCTCTGGGATACGCAGTATTTT. The chain combines TRBV9 with TRBJ2-3; 10 bases map to TRBD2. The CDR3 spans 16 residues. Per the germline V gene, CDR1 is SGDLS and CDR2 is YYNGEE. Trimming at V came to 3 bases and at J to 6 bases, leaving 10 bases not matched to a gene.

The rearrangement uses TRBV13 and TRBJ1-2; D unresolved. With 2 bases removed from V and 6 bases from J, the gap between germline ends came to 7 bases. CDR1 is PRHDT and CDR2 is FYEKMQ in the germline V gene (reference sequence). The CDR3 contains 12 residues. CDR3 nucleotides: TGTGCCAGCAGCTTACAGATAGATGGCTACACCTTC. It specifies CASSLQIDGYTF.

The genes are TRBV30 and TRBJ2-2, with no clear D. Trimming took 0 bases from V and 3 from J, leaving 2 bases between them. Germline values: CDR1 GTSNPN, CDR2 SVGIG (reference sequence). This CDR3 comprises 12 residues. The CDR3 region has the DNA TGTGCCTGGAGTGTGGACACCGGGGAGCTGTTTTTT. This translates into CAWSVDTGELFF.

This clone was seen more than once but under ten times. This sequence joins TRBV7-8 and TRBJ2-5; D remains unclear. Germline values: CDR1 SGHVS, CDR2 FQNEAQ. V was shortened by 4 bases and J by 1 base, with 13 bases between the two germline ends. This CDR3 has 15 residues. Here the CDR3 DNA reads TGTGCCAGCAGCTCGAAGGCGGCTTTCCAAGAGACCCAGTACTTC. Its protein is CASSSKAAFQETQYF. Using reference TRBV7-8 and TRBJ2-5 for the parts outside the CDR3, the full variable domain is GAGVSQSPRYKVAKRGQDVALRCDPISGHVSLFWYQQALGQGPEFLTYFQNEAQLDKSGLPSDRFFAERPEGSVSTLKIQRTQQEDSAVYLCASSSKAAFQETQYFGPGTRLLVL.

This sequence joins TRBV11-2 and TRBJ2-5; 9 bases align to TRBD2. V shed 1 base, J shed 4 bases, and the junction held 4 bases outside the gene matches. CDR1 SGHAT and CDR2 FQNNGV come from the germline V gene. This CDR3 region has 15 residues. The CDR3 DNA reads TGTGCCAGCAGCTTAGGACTAGCGGAGGGAGAGACCCAGTACTTC. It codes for CASSLGLAEGETQYF. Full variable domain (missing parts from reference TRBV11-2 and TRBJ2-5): EAGVAQSPRYKIIEKRQSVAFWCNPISGHATLYWYQQILGQGPKLLIQFQNNGVVDDSQLPKDRFSAERLKGVDSTLKIQPAKLEDSAVYLCASSLGLAEGETQYFGPGTRLLVL.

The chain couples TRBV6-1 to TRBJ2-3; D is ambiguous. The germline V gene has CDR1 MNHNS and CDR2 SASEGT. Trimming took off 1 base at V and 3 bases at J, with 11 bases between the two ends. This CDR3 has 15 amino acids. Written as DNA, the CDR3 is TGTGCCAGCAGTGAAGAGATTAGTCTTACAGATACGCAGTATTTT. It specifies CASSEEISLTDTQYF.

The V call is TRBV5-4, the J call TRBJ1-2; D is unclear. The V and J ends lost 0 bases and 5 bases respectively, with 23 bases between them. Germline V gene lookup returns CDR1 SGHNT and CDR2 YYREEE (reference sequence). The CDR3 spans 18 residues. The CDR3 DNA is TGTGCCAGCAGCTTGGACTCCGGATCCCTTCTTGCCCCATATGGCTACACCTTC. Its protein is CASSLDSGSLLAPYGYTF.

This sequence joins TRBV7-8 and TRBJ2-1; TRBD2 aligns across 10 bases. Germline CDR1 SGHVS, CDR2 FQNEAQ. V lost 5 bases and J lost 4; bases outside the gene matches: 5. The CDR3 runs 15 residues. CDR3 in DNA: TGTGCCAGCAGCCCAAGGACTAGCGGTTACAATGAGCAGTTCTTC. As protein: CASSPRTSGYNEQFF. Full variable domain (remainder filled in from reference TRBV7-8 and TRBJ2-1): GAGVSQSPRYKVAKRGQDVALRCDPISGHVSLFWYQQALGQGPEFLTYFQNEAQLDKSGLPSDRFFAERPEGSVSTLKIQRTQQEDSAVYLCASSPRTSGYNEQFFGPGTRLTVL.

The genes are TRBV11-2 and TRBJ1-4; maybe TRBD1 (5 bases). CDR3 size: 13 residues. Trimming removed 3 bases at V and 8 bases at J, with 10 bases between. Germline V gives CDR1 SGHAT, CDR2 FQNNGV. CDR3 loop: CASSFFEGEKLFF. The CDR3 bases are TGTGCCAGCAGCTTTTTTGAGGGGGAAAAACTGTTTTTT. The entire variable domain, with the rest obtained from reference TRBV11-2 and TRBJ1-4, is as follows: EAGVAQSPRYKIIEKRQSVAFWCNPISGHATLYWYQQILGQGPKLLIQFQNNGVVDDSQLPKDRFSAERLKGVDSTLKIQPAKLEDSAVYLCASSFFEGEKLFFGSGTQLSVL.

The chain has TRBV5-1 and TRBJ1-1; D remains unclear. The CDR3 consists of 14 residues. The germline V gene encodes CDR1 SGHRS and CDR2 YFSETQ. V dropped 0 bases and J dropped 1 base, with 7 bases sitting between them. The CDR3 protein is CASSLVASNTEAFF. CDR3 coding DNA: TGCGCCAGCAGCTTGGTCGCCTCGAACACTGAAGCTTTCTTT.

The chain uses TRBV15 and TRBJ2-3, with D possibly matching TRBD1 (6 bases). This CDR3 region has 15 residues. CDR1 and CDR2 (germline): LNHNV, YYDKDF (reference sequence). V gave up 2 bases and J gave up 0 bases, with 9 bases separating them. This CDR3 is CATSRKGDSTDTQYF. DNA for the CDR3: TGTGCCACCAGCAGAAAGGGGGACAGCACAGATACGCAGTATTTT.

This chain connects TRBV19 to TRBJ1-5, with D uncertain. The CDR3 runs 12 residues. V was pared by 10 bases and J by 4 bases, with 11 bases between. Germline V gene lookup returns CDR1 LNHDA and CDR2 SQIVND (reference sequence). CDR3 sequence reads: CATKSGNQPQHF. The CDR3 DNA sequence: TGTGCCACTAAATCCGGGAATCAGCCCCAGCATTTT.